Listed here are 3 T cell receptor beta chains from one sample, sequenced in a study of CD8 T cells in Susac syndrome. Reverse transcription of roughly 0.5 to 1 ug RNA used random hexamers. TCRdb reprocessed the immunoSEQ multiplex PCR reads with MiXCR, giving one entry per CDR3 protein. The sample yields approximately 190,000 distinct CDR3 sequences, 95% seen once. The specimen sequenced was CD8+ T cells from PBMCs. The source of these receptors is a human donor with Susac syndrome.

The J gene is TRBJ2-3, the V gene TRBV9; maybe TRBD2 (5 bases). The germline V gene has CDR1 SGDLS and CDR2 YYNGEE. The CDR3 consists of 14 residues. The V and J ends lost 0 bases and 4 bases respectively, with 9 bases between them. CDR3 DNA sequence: TGTGCCAGCAGCGTAGGACCCGGGGCAGATACGCAGTATTTT. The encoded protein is CASSVGPGADTQYF. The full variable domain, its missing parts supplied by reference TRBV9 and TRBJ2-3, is DSGVTQTPKHLITATGQRVTLRCSPRSGDLSVYWYQQSLDQGLQFLIQYYNGEERAKGNILERFSAQQFPDLHSELNLSSLELGDSALYFCASSVGPGADTQYFGPGTRLTVL.

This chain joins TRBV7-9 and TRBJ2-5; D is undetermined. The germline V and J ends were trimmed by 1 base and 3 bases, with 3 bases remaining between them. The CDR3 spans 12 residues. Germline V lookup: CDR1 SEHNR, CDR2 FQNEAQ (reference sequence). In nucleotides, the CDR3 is TGTGCCAGCAGCTTAGAAGAAGAGACCCAGTACTTC. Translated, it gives CASSLEEETQYF. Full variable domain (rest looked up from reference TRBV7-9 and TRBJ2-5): DTGVSQNPRHKITKRGQNVTFRCDPISEHNRLYWYRQTLGQGPEFLTYFQNEAQLEKSRLLSDRFSAERPKGSFSTLEIQRTEQGDSAMYLCASSLEEETQYFGPGTRLLVL.

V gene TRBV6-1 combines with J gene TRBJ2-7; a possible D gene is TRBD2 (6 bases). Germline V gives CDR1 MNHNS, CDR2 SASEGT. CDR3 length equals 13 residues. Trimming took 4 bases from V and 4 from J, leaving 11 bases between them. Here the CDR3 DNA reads TGTGCCAGCAGTGGGACTACCATTTACGAGCAGTACTTC. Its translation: CASSGTTIYEQYF.